This T cell receptor (beta chain) was sequenced for a study of neurological immune-mediated disorders. Ten or more counts support this clonotype. TCRdb reprocessed the 5' RACE reads via MiXCR and lists one record per CDR3 protein. The table lists roughly 56,000 distinct CDR3 sequences, 3% to 4% of them singletons. This CDR3 contains 15 residues. Trimming took 0 bases from V and 7 from J; bases not matched to a gene: 3. Germline assignment: CDR1 SGDLS and CDR2 YYNGEE. The chain recombines TRBV9 with TRBJ2-1, with 11 bases aligning to TRBD2. This TCR came from a woman aged 60-75 years with multiple sclerosis. The sample taken for sequencing was PBMCs. The CDR3 spells CASSVATSGGNEQFF. DNA of the CDR3: TGTGCCAGCAGCGTAGCTACTAGCGGGGGTAATGAGCAGTTCTTC.